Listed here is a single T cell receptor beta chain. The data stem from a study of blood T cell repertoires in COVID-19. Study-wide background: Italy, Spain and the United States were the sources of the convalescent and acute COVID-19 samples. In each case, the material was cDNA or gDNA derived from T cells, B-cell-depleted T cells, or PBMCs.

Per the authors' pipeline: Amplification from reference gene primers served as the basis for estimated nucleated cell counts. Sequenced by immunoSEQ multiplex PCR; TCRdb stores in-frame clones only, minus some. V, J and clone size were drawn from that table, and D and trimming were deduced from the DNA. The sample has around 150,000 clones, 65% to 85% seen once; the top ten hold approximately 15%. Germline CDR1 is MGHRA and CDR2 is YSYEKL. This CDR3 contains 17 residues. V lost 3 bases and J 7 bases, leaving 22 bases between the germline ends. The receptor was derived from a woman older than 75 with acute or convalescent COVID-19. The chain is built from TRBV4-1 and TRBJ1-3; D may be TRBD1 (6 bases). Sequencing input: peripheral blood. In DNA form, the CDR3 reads TGCGCCAGCAGCCATCCCACTGGGGGCAGGGGATCGAACACCATATATTTT. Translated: CASSHPTGGRGSNTIYF.